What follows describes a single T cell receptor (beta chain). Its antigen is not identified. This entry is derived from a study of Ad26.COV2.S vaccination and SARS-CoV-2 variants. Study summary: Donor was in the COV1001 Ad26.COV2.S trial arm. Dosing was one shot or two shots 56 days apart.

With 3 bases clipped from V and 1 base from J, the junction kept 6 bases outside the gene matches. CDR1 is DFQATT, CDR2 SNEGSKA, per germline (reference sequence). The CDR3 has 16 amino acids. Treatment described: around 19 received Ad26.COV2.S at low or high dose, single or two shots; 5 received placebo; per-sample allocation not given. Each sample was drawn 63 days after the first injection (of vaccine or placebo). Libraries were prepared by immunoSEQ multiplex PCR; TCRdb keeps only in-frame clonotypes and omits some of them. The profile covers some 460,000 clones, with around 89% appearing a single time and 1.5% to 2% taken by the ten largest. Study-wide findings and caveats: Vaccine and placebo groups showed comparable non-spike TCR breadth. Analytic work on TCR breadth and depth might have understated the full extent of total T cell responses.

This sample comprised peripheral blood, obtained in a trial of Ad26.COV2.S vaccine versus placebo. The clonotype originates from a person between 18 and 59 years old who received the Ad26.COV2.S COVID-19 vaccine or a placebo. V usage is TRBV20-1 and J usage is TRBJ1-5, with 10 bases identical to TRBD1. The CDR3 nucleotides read TGCAGTGCTAGTCGACAGGGGGCTGGCAGCAATCAGCCCCAGCATTTT. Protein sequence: CSASRQGAGSNQPQHF.